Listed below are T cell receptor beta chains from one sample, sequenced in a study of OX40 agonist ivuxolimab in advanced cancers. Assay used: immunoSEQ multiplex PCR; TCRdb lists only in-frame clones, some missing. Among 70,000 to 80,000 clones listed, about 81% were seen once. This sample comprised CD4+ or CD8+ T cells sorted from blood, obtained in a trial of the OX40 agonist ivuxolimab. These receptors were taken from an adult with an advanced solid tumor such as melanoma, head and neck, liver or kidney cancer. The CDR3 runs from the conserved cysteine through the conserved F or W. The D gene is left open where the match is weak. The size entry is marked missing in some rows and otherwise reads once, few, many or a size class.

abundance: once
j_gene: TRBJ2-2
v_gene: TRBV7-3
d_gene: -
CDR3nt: TGTGCCAGCAGCTTATCCAGAAACACCGGGGAGCTGTTTTTT
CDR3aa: CASSLSRNTGELFF

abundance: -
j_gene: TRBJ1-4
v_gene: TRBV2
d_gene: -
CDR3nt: TGTGCCAGCCACAGGGATAATGAAAAACTGTTTTTT
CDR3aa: CASHRDNEKLFF

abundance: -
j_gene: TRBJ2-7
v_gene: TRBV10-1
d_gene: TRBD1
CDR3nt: TGCGCCAGCAGTGAGTCGCAGGGGGTAAATCTCTACGAGCAGTACTTC
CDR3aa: CASSESQGVNLYEQYF

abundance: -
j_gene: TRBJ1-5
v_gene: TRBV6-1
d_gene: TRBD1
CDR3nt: TGTGCCAGCGGCGAAGACAGGGTGTTTCAGCCCCAGCATTTT
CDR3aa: CASGEDRVFQPQHF

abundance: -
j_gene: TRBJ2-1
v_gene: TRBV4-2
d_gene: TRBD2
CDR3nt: TGTGCCAGCAGCCGTTCACCGGGACTAGCGGGATCCTCCTACTACAATGAGCAGTTCTTC
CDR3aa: CASSRSPGLAGSSYYNEQFF

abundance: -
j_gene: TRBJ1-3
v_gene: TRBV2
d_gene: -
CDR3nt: TGTGCCAGCAGTTACATGAGGGGAGGTGGAAACACCATATATTTT
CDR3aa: CASSYMRGGGNTIYF

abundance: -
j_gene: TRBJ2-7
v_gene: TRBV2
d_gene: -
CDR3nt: TGTGCCAGCGGGGCAGGGGTAATATCCTACGAGCAGTACTTC
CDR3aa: CASGAGVISYEQYF

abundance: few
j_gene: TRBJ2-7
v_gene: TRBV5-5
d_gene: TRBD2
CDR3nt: TGTGCCAGCAGCTCGGGACTACAATTCTACGAGCAGTACTTC
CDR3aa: CASSSGLQFYEQYF

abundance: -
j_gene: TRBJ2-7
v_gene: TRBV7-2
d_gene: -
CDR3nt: TGTGCCACCAGGGACGACCTACAGTGGGGGCAGTACTTC
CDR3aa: CATRDDLQWGQYF

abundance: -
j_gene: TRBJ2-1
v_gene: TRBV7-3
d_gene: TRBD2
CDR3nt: TGTGCCAGCAGTTCGAGCGGGGGTTACAATGAGCAGTTCTTC
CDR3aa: CASSSSGGYNEQFF

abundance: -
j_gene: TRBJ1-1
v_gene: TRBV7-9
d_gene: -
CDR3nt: TGTGCCAGCAGTGACCATGGCAGTATGAACACTGAAGCTTTCTTT
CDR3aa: CASSDHGSMNTEAFF

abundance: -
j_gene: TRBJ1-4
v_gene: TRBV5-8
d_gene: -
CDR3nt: TGTGCCAGCAGCTTGGTTCAGAATGAAAAACTGTTTTTT
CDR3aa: CASSLVQNEKLFF

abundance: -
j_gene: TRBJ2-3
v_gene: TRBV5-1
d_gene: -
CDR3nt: TGCGCCAGCAGCTCGGGAACTACAGGGTCAGTTACGCAGTATTTT
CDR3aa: CASSSGTTGSVTQYF

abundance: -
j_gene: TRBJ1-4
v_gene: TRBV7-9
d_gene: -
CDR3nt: TGTGCCAGCAGCTTAGAAGGAAAACTGTTTTTT
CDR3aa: CASSLEGKLFF

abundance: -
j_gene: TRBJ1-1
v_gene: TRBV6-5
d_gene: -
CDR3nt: TGTGCCAGCAGTGTACAGGGTAGGTTTGGTGAAGCTTTCTTT
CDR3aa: CASSVQGRFGEAFF

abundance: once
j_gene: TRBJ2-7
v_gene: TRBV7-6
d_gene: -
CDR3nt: TGTGCCAGCAGCAGCAGGGCTCCCTACGAGCAGTACTTC
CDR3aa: CASSSRAPYEQYF

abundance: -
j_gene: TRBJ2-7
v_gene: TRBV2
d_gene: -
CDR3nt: TGTGCCAGCAGTGCCCCTAGCTACGAGCAGTACTTC
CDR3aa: CASSAPSYEQYF

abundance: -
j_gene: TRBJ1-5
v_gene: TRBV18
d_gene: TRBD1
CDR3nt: TGTGCCAGCTCACCAACTACAGGGGTCAATCAGCCCCAGCATTTT
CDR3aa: CASSPTTGVNQPQHF

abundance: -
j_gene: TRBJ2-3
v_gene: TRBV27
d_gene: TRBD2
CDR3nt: TGTGCCAGCAGTTTTGGTACGGGAGGGGCCACAGATACGCAGTATTTT
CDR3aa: CASSFGTGGATDTQYF

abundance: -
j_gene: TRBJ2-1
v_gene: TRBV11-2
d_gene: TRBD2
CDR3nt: TGTGCCAGCAGCTTCTCGGGGGGCAATGAGCAGTTCTTC
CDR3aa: CASSFSGGNEQFF

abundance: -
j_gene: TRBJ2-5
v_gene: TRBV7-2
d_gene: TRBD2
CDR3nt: TGTGCCAGCAGCTTAGCGCCAGCGGGAGGGCCTCGGGAGACCCAGTACTTC
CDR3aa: CASSLAPAGGPRETQYF

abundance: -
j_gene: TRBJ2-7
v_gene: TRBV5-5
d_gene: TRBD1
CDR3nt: TGTGCCAGCAGCTTGGCTGGACAGGGTATGTACGAGCAGTACTTC
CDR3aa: CASSLAGQGMYEQYF

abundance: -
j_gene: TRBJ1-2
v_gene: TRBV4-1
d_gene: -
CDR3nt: TGCGCCAGCAGCCAAGATACTTTGGTACTGATCTATGGCTACACCTTC
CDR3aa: CASSQDTLVLIYGYTF

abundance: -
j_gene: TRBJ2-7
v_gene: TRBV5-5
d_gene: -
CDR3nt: TGTGCCAGCAGCTTCTTCGGAGGGCCCGAGCAGTACTTC
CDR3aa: CASSFFGGPEQYF

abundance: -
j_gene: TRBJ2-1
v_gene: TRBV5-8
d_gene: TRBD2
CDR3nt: TGTGCCAGCAGCTCGCCGACTAGCGGGGGCGTCCTAGCCCAGTTCTTC
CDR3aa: CASSSPTSGGVLAQFF

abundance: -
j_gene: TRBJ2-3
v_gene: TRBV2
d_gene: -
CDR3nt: TGTGCCAGCCCTACACTCCATAGCACAGATACGCAGTATTTT
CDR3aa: CASPTLHSTDTQYF

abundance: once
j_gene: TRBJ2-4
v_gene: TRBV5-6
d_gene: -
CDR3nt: TGTGCCAGCAGCCACAGGGGAAGCGGGAGTTACATTCAGTACTTC
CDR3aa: CASSHRGSGSYIQYF

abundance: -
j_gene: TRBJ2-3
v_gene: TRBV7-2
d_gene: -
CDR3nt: TGTGCCAGCAGCTCTCAGACGCACCGAGCAGATACGCAGTATTTT
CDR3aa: CASSSQTHRADTQYF

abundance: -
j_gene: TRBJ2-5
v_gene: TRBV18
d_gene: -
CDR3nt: TGTGCCAGCTCACCACAAGGGTTAGAGACCCAGTACTTC
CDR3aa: CASSPQGLETQYF

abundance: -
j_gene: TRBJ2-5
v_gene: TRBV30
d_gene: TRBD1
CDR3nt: TGTGCCTGGAGTGACTTAGACAGGGGGCGATCCCAAGAGACCCAGTACTTC
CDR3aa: CAWSDLDRGRSQETQYF

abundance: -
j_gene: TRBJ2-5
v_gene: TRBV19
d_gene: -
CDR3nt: TGTGCCAGTACCGACGACAGAAGCCAAGAGACCCAGTACTTC
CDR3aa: CASTDDRSQETQYF